The 15 T cell receptor beta chains in this list originate from one sample, sequenced in a study of radiation and T cells in renal cell carcinoma. Time point denoted: blood 4 weeks post-SBRT, at nephrectomy. Documented treatment: 15 Gy SBRT to primary tumor, nephrectomy 4 weeks later. Method: immunoSEQ multiplex PCR; TCRdb's copy keeps in-frame clones and lacks some. Found here are roughly 45,000 clones, nearly 85% of them singletons; the top ten hold 25% to 35%. The sequencing here drew on blood, taken from a patient whose treatment included radiotherapy and nephrectomy. The receptors come from a woman in her sixties or seventies with renal cell carcinoma.

The chain has TRBV5-6 and TRBJ2-5; D is possibly TRBD1 (6 bases). The CDR3 is 15 amino acids. Trimming pared 3 bases from V and 4 bases from J, leaving 16 bases between. The germline CDR1 and CDR2 sequences are SGHDT and YYEEEE. The DNA of the CDR3 is TGTGCCAGCAGCTCCCAGGGGAGCCCCACAGAGACCCAGTACTTC. It yields the protein CASSSQGSPTETQYF.

The CDR3: CSVQGALYNEQFF. The CDR3 DNA is TGCAGCGTACAGGGGGCCCTCTACAATGAGCAGTTCTTC. The chain employs TRBV29-1 and TRBJ2-1; 9 nucleotides match TRBD1. This CDR3 region has 13 residues. The V gene end was trimmed by 6 bases and the J gene end by 3 bases; junction bases not matched to a gene: 3. Germline V gives CDR1 SQVTM, CDR2 ANQGSEA.

The rearrangement links TRBV2 to TRBJ1-6, with TRBD1 matching 9 bases. Germline assignment: CDR1 SNHLY and CDR2 FYNNEI. CDR3 length: 19 amino acids. The V gene end was trimmed by 2 bases and the J gene end by 0 bases; junction bases not matched to a gene: 8. The CDR3 loop is CASSERGQGLSSYNSPLHF. As DNA, the CDR3 is TGTGCCAGCAGTGAAAGAGGACAGGGGCTCAGCTCCTATAATTCACCCCTCCACTTT.

This chain uses TRBV2 with TRBJ1-5; D perhaps matches TRBD1 (5 bases). Germline CDR1 SNHLY, CDR2 FYNNEI. V lost 4 bases and J lost 3, with 7 bases in between. This CDR3 comprises 13 residues. In nucleotides, the CDR3 is TGTGCCAGCAGTGCGGGGGTCAATCAGCCCCAGCATTTT. It codes for CASSAGVNQPQHF. The variable domain in full, with the rest retrieved from reference TRBV2 and TRBJ1-5, is EPEVTQTPSHQVTQMGQEVILRCVPISNHLYFYWYRQILGQKVEFLVSFYNNEISEKSEIFDDQFSVERPDGSNFTLKIRSTKLEDSAMYFCASSAGVNQPQHFGDGTRLSIL.

The J gene is TRBJ1-1, the V gene TRBV6-1; TRBD1 is a possible D gene (6 bases). V was shortened by 1 base and J by 0 bases, with 9 bases between the two germline ends. CDR1 is MNHNS, CDR2 SASEGT, per germline. CDR3 length: 15 amino acids. CDR3 in DNA: TGTGCCAGCAGTGAAGGCCAGGGGTTGAACACTGAAGCTTTCTTT. Its protein product is CASSEGQGLNTEAFF.

The rearrangement joins TRBV2 to TRBJ2-1; TRBD2 agrees at 11 bases. Germline-derived CDR1 and CDR2 are SNHLY and FYNNEI. The CDR3 contains 14 residues. The ends lost 6 bases at V and 15 bases at J; junction bases unmatched: 13. CDR3 nucleotide sequence: TGTGCCAGCAGAGAGACTAGCGGGATTCAGAAAGTGTTCTTC. Translated: CASRETSGIQKVFF.

The chain employs TRBV5-8 and TRBJ2-1; D is possibly TRBD2 (5 bases). V gave up 0 bases and J gave up 6 bases, with 19 bases separating them. The CDR3 has 17 amino acids. Germline V CDR1 and CDR2: SGHTS, YDEGEE. DNA for the CDR3: TGTGCCAGCAGCTTGGACATGAGGGAAGGGCTAGGCAATGAGCAGTTCTTC. Protein: CASSLDMREGLGNEQFF.

This rearrangement joins TRBV5-1 to TRBJ1-3; 7 nucleotides line up with TRBD1. V lost 0 bases, J lost 4 bases, and 7 bases stayed unmatched. The CDR3 spans 16 residues. Germline V lookup: CDR1 SGHRS, CDR2 YFSETQ. The CDR3, as DNA: TGCGCCAGCAGCTTGGGAACCGGGACAGCGGGAAACACCATATATTTT. Translating gives CASSLGTGTAGNTIYF.

The chain links TRBV18 to TRBJ2-7, with 8 positions matching TRBD1. CDR1 is KGHSH, CDR2 LQKENI, per germline. This CDR3 is 14 amino acids long. J gave up 10 bases and V 3 bases, and 11 bases lay outside the gene matches. The CDR3 reads CASSPDRAANHQYF. The CDR3 DNA is TGTGCCAGCTCACCGGACAGGGCCGCAAATCATCAGTACTTC.

This chain links TRBV6-1 with TRBJ1-6; 7 nucleotides line up with TRBD1. J lost 8 bases, V lost 7 bases, and 11 bases had no gene match. The CDR3 spans 15 residues. In germline, CDR1 is MNHNS, CDR2 SASEGT. CDR3 sequence reads: CASNVLRQGDSPLHF. Here the CDR3 DNA reads TGTGCCAGCAACGTACTCAGGCAGGGGGATTCACCCCTCCACTTT.

The chain joins TRBV5-4 to TRBJ1-1; 7 bases are shared with TRBD1. From germline, CDR1 is SGHNT and CDR2 YYREEE (reference sequence). The CDR3 has 13 amino acids. The CDR3 reads CSFFDRDVTEAFF. In nucleotides, the CDR3 is TGTTCCTTCTTTGACAGGGACGTCACTGAAGCTTTCTTT.

The V gene is TRBV4-3, the J gene TRBJ1-1; 10 bases are shared with TRBD1. Germline V gives CDR1 LGHNA, CDR2 YSLEER. V gave up 5 bases and J gave up 7 bases; unmatched junction bases: 10. The CDR3 covers 15 residues. The CDR3 region is CASSKRQGAADEAFF. The CDR3 DNA is TGCGCCAGCAGCAAAAGACAGGGGGCGGCGGATGAAGCTTTCTTT.

V and J are TRBV5-6 and TRBJ2-3, with 9 bases identical to TRBD2. The trim removed 0 bases at V and 5 bases at J, leaving 4 bases unmatched. CDR3 length: 15 amino acids. Germline V lookup: CDR1 SGHDT, CDR2 YYEEEE. CDR3 sequence: CASSLALAGLDTQYF. CDR3 DNA: TGTGCCAGCAGCTTGGCACTAGCGGGTTTAGATACGCAGTATTTT.

This clone was seen a few times. The chain links TRBV6-6 to TRBJ1-4, with a possible D match to TRBD1 (5 bases). CDR3 length equals 16 residues. Germline CDR1 is MNHNY and CDR2 is SVGAGI (reference sequence). V lost 2 bases and J lost 1, with 11 bases in between. CDR3 sequence: CASSYLMGETNEKLFF. The CDR3 bases are TGTGCCAGCAGTTACCTGATGGGGGAAACTAATGAAAAACTGTTTTTT.

This clone was seen a handful of times. The chain couples TRBV4-1 to TRBJ2-1, with 8 bases that match TRBD2. Germline V gene data show CDR1 as MGHRA and CDR2 as YSYEKL. The CDR3 is 16 residues long. V shed 6 bases, J shed 7 bases, and the junction held 14 bases outside the gene matches. The CDR3 loop reads CASSRGSGSLVNEQFF. The CDR3 region has the DNA TGCGCCAGCAGTCGGGGGAGCGGGAGTTTAGTAAATGAGCAGTTCTTC.